This T cell receptor (beta chain) was obtained from a study of metastatic and nonmetastatic thyroid tumors. Looking at the study overall: Peripheral blood and tumor or nodule samples from malignant and benign thyroid patients were compared. Study conclusions and caveats: TCR beta diversity was reportedly significantly higher in malignant thyroid tumors than benign nodules, in blood and tumor.

Note on this clone: Its antigen is not known.

V gave up 5 bases and J gave up 11 bases, with 11 bases separating them. The CDR3 has 12 amino acids. The germline V gene encodes CDR1 SGHRS and CDR2 YFSETQ. Source study methods: Variation in CDR3 across clinicopathological groups served as the basis for constructing a distant-metastasis classifier in papillary thyroid cancer. TCRdb reprocessed the PCR reads using MiXCR. TCRdb's processing, not the authors', yielded these V and J calls. The sample carries roughly 20,000 clones, approximately 37% recorded once. Nobody among the patients had been given any treatment before thyroid surgery. The sequence was collected from a female donor with papillary thyroid cancer or a benign thyroid nodule (not recorded which). Some clones in this sample may be carry-over from other donors' samples. The specimen sequenced was tumor tissue. The rearrangement uses TRBV5-1 and TRBJ1-6; weak D call: TRBD1 (5 bases). The CDR3 DNA reads as TGCGCCAGCAGTCGGGGGAGGGCACCCCTCCACTTT. Translated, it gives CASSRGRAPLHF.